This T cell receptor (beta chain) was sequenced in a study of T cell responses to AZD1222 COVID-19 vaccine. Study-level results: Possibly, clonal diversity was underestimated; donors were largely white British and included more females. Two AZD1222 doses significantly raised spike-specific TCR breadth and depth over controls.

V lost 1 base and J lost 9, with 22 bases in between. The CDR3 is 18 residues long. Germline V gene lookup returns CDR1 LGHNA and CDR2 YNFKEQ. As regards this clone: Antigen specificity is unknown.

The method was immunoSEQ multiplex PCR; TCRdb's version includes in-frame clones alone and lacks a portion of them. Counted here are roughly 70,000 clones, 85% to 95% occurring once; the ten biggest clones make up approximately 6.3%. The genes are TRBV4-2 and TRBJ1-6; D possibly corresponds to TRBD1 (6 bases). Sequenced material: peripheral blood, taken 28 days after the second dose of the MenACWY control vaccine. The TCR comes from an adult who received the MenACWY meningococcal vaccine as a control. The CDR3 spells CASSQAVMRDRSLSPLHF. DNA for the CDR3: TGTGCCAGCAGCCAAGCGGTAATGCGAGACAGGAGCCTTTCACCCCTCCACTTT.